What follows are 10 T cell receptor beta chains derived from one specimen sequenced in a study of cytomegalovirus exposure and HLA in healthy donors (dated by TCRdb to the late 2010s). The library was built by means of the immunoSEQ multiplex PCR assay. The immuneACCESS repertoire file appears here via TCRdb, limited to in-frame rearrangements. These files lack a portion of the clones; in checked studies, under half of the deficit traces to unresolved V genes, and the cause of the others is not known. Within this sample are some 120,000 clones, with roughly 94% of them counted one time only. Roughly 1.2% of the sample belongs to the ten largest clones. Sequenced input: PBMCs. The origin of the receptors is a woman aged 18 to 35 in good health and CMV-seronegative.

This chain connects TRBV6-5 to TRBJ2-7; tentative D call: TRBD2 (7 bases). Between the trimmed V and J ends, which lost 2 bases and 1 base, there was a span of 12 bases. CDR1 MNHEY and CDR2 SVGAGI come from the germline V gene. CDR3 length: 15 residues. The CDR3 protein is CASSYGEGVSYEQYF. The CDR3 DNA follows: TGTGCCAGCAGTTACGGGGAGGGGGTTTCCTACGAGCAGTACTTC.

This rearrangement joins TRBV4-1 to TRBJ2-1; a possible D gene is TRBD2 (5 bases). V gave up 5 bases and J gave up 0 bases, with 20 bases separating them. Germline CDR1 reads MGHRA; CDR2 reads YSYEKL. The CDR3 has 18 amino acids. The chain's CDR3 is CASSFRAGVISSYNEQFF. CDR3 DNA sequence: TGCGCCAGCAGCTTCCGGGCCGGGGTTATAAGCTCCTACAATGAGCAGTTCTTC.

The chain combines TRBV11-2 with TRBJ2-5; 9 bases are shared with TRBD2. The CDR3 covers 15 residues. J was trimmed by 5 bases and V by 7 bases; bases with no gene match: 11. The germline V gene has CDR1 SGHAT and CDR2 FQNNGV. CDR3: CASTPLAGRGETQYF. DNA of the CDR3: TGTGCCAGCACCCCCCTAGCGGGAAGGGGGGAGACCCAGTACTTC. Complete variable domain (other parts from reference TRBV11-2 and TRBJ2-5): EAGVAQSPRYKIIEKRQSVAFWCNPISGHATLYWYQQILGQGPKLLIQFQNNGVVDDSQLPKDRFSAERLKGVDSTLKIQPAKLEDSAVYLCASTPLAGRGETQYFGPGTRLLVL.

This chain connects TRBV2 to TRBJ2-2; possible D gene TRBD1, 6 bases. This CDR3 comprises 15 residues. Deletions cut 2 bases from V and 6 bases from J, with 13 bases between. Germline V gives CDR1 SNHLY, CDR2 FYNNEI. The CDR3 loop is CASSESGQSAGELFF. The CDR3, as DNA: TGTGCCAGCAGTGAATCTGGACAGTCTGCCGGGGAGCTGTTTTTT.

For this clone: The sample holds other DNA sequences that translate to the same CDR3. The rearrangement joins TRBV9 to TRBJ1-5; D is perhaps TRBD1 (5 bases). The CDR3 is 14 residues long. The V gene's germline CDR1 is SGDLS and CDR2 YYNGEE. V lost 0 bases, J lost 4 bases, and 8 bases lay in between. This CDR3 is CASSVDGGNQPQHF. The CDR3, as DNA: TGTGCCAGCAGCGTAGACGGGGGGAATCAGCCCCAGCATTTT. Complete variable domain (other parts from reference TRBV9 and TRBJ1-5): DSGVTQTPKHLITATGQRVTLRCSPRSGDLSVYWYQQSLDQGLQFLIQYYNGEERAKGNILERFSAQQFPDLHSELNLSSLELGDSALYFCASSVDGGNQPQHFGDGTRLSIL.

The chain combines TRBV9 with TRBJ2-1; 10 bases match TRBD2. The CDR3 consists of 18 residues. The V gene's germline CDR1 is SGDLS and CDR2 YYNGEE. V was pared by 0 bases and J by 5 bases, with 11 bases of the junction left unmatched. CDR3 loop: CASSVGTGLAGEDNEQFF. Here the CDR3 DNA reads TGTGCCAGCAGCGTAGGGACAGGGCTAGCGGGGGAGGACAATGAGCAGTTCTTC.

In its sample, this clone was seen once. This chain links TRBV6-1 with TRBJ2-7; maybe TRBD2 (5 bases). Trimming removed 11 bases from V and 2 bases from J, with 16 bases in between. There are 13 residues in the CDR3. Germline values: CDR1 MNHNS, CDR2 SASEGT. The CDR3 loop reads CAGETGDTYEQYF. The DNA for the CDR3 is TGTGCCGGGGAGACTGGAGATACCTACGAGCAGTACTTC.

The gene calls are TRBV2 and TRBJ2-7; D possibly corresponds to TRBD1 (6 bases). Germline assignment: CDR1 SNHLY and CDR2 FYNNEI. Trimming left V 7 bases short and J 2 bases short, with 12 bases between. The CDR3 runs to 13 residues. For the CDR3, the DNA is TGTGCCAGCAATCAGGGGATTACCTACGAGCAGTACTTC. It codes for CASNQGITYEQYF.

V is TRBV9 and J is TRBJ2-5, with 11 bases matching TRBD2. Germline loops: CDR1 SGDLS, CDR2 YYNGEE. This CDR3 is 16 amino acids long. V was clipped by 4 bases and J by 4 bases; unmatched bases: 9. CDR3 in amino acids: CASSTSPLAGGETQYF. CDR3 bases: TGTGCCAGCAGCACAAGCCCCCTAGCGGGGGGAGAGACCCAGTACTTC.

CDR3 coding DNA: TGTGCCAGCAGCTCCGACAGTGCCGGGACCCAGTACTTC. Protein sequence: CASSSDSAGTQYF. The chain employs TRBV11-1 and TRBJ2-5, with D tentatively TRBD1 (5 bases). The germline CDR1 and CDR2 sequences are SGHAT and FQDESV (reference sequence). The CDR3 is 13 residues long. The V end was cut by 4 bases, the J end by 7 bases, with 13 bases between. Looking up the rest from reference TRBV11-1 and TRBJ2-5 gives the full variable domain: EAEVAQSPRYKITEKSQAVAFWCDPISGHATLYWYRQILGQGPELLVQFQDESVVDDSQLPKDRFSAERLKGVDSTLKIQPAELGDSAMYLCASSSDSAGTQYFGPGTRLLVL.